The 20 T cell receptor beta chains presented below share a single source sample, sequenced in a study of T cell responses to AZD1222 COVID-19 vaccine. Sequencing used immunoSEQ multiplex PCR; TCRdb keeps in-frame clones, though not all of them. This table holds approximately 150,000 clones, roughly 90% found once. This specimen was peripheral blood, taken 28 days after the second AZD1222 dose. The receptors come from an adult who received the AZD1222 COVID-19 vaccine.

This sequence joins TRBV10-3 and TRBJ2-7, with D unclear. Trimming shortened V by 2 bases and J by 4 bases, and 6 bases separated the two germline ends. The CDR3 has 12 amino acids. CDR1 and CDR2 from the germline V gene are ENHRY and SYGVKD. CDR3 sequence reads: CAISERQYEQYF. In DNA, the CDR3 is TGTGCCATCAGTGAGCGGCAGTACGAGCAGTACTTC.

This clone has only a few counts. The chain links TRBV5-1 to TRBJ2-4; no definite D call. This CDR3 spans 13 amino acids. The V end lost 0 bases, the J end lost 5 bases, and 6 bases lay between the germline ends. Germline CDR1 reads SGHRS; CDR2 reads YFSETQ. CDR3: CASSLGRENIQYF. CDR3 nucleotides: TGCGCCAGCAGCTTGGGCCGGGAAAACATTCAGTACTTC.

The chain is built from TRBV7-8 and TRBJ2-2; D is unclear. V shed 1 base and J shed 0 bases, with 6 bases lying between them. Germline V gives CDR1 SGHVS, CDR2 FQNEAQ. CDR3 length: 15 residues. The CDR3 nucleotides are TGTGCCAGCAGCTTAGTCTCGTCGAACACCGGGGAGCTGTTTTTT. Amino acids: CASSLVSSNTGELFF.

As regards this clone: This same CDR3 is encoded by further DNA sequences in the sample. The V call is TRBV6-6, the J call TRBJ1-2; TRBD1 agrees at 7 bases. Germline V gene sequence: CDR1 MNHNY, CDR2 SVGAGI (reference sequence). V shed 5 bases and J 3 bases; nucleotides not matched to a gene: 3. The CDR3 is 13 residues long. CDR3 in DNA: TGTGCCAGCAGTGGGGACAGCTACTATGGCTACACCTTC. Encoded protein: CASSGDSYYGYTF.

V and J are TRBV7-6 and TRBJ2-2, with 8 bases identical to TRBD1. Germline-derived CDR1 and CDR2 are SGHVS and FNYEAQ. This CDR3 is 15 amino acids long. J was trimmed by 6 bases and V by 2 bases; bases with no gene match: 5. CDR3 bases: TGTGCCAGCAGCTTACAGACAGGGGCGGCCGGGGAGCTGTTTTTT. Protein product: CASSLQTGAAGELFF.

The V call is TRBV28, the J call TRBJ2-7; possible D gene TRBD2, 5 bases. Germline V gene lookup returns CDR1 MDHEN and CDR2 SYDVKM. V was shortened by 1 base and J by 0 bases, with 13 bases between the two germline ends. The CDR3 length is 16 residues. This CDR3 reads CASSLFGIISSYEQYF. The CDR3 region has the DNA TGTGCCAGCAGTTTATTCGGGATTATCAGCTCCTACGAGCAGTACTTC.

The count of this clone is one. This chain joins TRBV30 and TRBJ1-1; D gene ambiguous. Germline CDR1 reads GTSNPN; CDR2 reads SVGIG (reference sequence). The CDR3 extends over 15 amino acids. Trimming shortened V by 0 bases and J by 5 bases, and 16 bases separated the two germline ends. CDR3 DNA sequence: TGTGCCTGGAGTGTACTCTCGCAGGTTGGGACTGAAGCTTTCTTT. It is translated as CAWSVLSQVGTEAFF.

V is TRBV6-5 and J is TRBJ2-5; possibly TRBD2 for D (6 bases). Germline lookup yields CDR1 MNHEY and CDR2 SVGAGI. The V gene lost 6 bases and the J gene lost 5 bases, with 16 bases spanning the gap. The CDR3 totals 14 residues. CDR3 sequence reads: CASRFGGGMETQYF. Written as DNA, the CDR3 is TGTGCCAGCAGATTTGGGGGAGGTATGGAGACCCAGTACTTC.

V usage is TRBV29-1 and J usage is TRBJ2-3, with D possibly being TRBD1 or TRBD2 (5 bases each). V was shortened by 5 bases and J by 5 bases, with 11 bases between the two germline ends. Per germline, CDR1 SQVTM and CDR2 ANQGSEA. The CDR3 extends over 12 amino acids. Here the CDR3 reads CSVLGVVDTQYF. In DNA form, the CDR3 reads TGCAGCGTTCTGGGGGTAGTAGATACGCAGTATTTT.

The rearrangement links TRBV6-6 to TRBJ1-3; the D gene is possibly TRBD1 (5 bases). Germline V gives CDR1 MNHNY, CDR2 SVGAGI (reference sequence). The V and J ends lost 7 bases and 0 bases respectively, with 13 bases between them. This CDR3 region has 15 residues. The CDR3 loop is CASTSGGTSGNTIYF. The CDR3 nucleotides are TGTGCCAGCACCTCCGGGGGGACCTCTGGAAACACCATATATTTT.

This chain uses TRBV6-2 or TRBV6-3 with TRBJ2-5, with 8 bases that match TRBD2. J gave up 3 bases and V 5 bases, and 14 bases lay outside the gene matches. Per the germline V gene, CDR1 is MNHEY and CDR2 is SVGEGT. The CDR3 loop spans 17 amino acids. This chain's CDR3 is CASSHYGLAGHKETQYF. CDR3 bases: TGTGCCAGCAGTCACTACGGGTTAGCGGGGCATAAAGAGACCCAGTACTTC.

The rearrangement uses TRBV6-5 and TRBJ2-1; 12 nucleotides match TRBD2. Germline loops: CDR1 MNHEY, CDR2 SVGAGI. This CDR3 contains 13 residues. J gave up 6 bases and V 6 bases, and 0 bases lay outside the gene matches. The CDR3 DNA reads TGTGCCAGCAGGACTAGCGGGGGCAATGAGCAGTTCTTC. Protein product: CASRTSGGNEQFF.

The CDR3 sequence is CASSTAAGAGNTIYF. CDR3 sequence (DNA): TGTGCCAGTAGTACCGCGGCAGGGGCTGGAAACACCATATATTTT. The V gene is TRBV19, the J gene TRBJ1-3; weak D call: TRBD1 (6 bases). V lost 4 bases and J lost 2, with 12 bases in between. The CDR3 extends over 15 amino acids. CDR1 and CDR2 (germline): LNHDA, SQIVND (reference sequence).

The sample holds one count of this clone. This chain connects TRBV10-3 to TRBJ1-1; D is perhaps TRBD1 (5 bases). V was pared by 6 bases and J by 0 bases, with 11 bases between. Germline V gives CDR1 ENHRY, CDR2 SYGVKD. The CDR3 is made up of 14 amino acids. CDR3 in DNA: TGTGCCATCAGGAGGGGAGGAGTGAACACTGAAGCTTTCTTT. Protein sequence: CAIRRGGVNTEAFF.

This rearrangement joins TRBV30 to TRBJ2-7; TRBD2 is a possible D gene (5 bases). V was shortened by 4 bases and J by 4 bases, with 11 bases between the two germline ends. Germline V gene data show CDR1 as GTSNPN and CDR2 as SVGIG (reference sequence). CDR3 length: 12 amino acids. The CDR3 DNA reads as TGTGCCTGGAATATCGGGGATTACGAGCAGTACTTC. Translated: CAWNIGDYEQYF.

The V and J genes are TRBV28 and TRBJ1-6, with 7 bases matching TRBD1. This CDR3 has 16 residues. Per germline, CDR1 MDHEN and CDR2 SYDVKM. V lost 7 bases and J lost 0; bases outside the gene matches: 6. The CDR3 region is CASTRQGSSYNSPLHF. DNA of the CDR3: TGTGCCAGCACCCGACAGGGAAGCTCCTATAATTCACCCCTCCACTTT. Full variable domain (rest looked up from reference TRBV28 and TRBJ1-6): DVKVTQSSRYLVKRTGEKVFLECVQDMDHENMFWYRQDPGLGLRLIYFSYDVKMKEKGDIPEGYSVSREKKERFSLILESASTNQTSMYLCASTRQGSSYNSPLHFGNGTRLTVT.

The chain joins TRBV5-1 to TRBJ2-3; 9 nucleotides match TRBD1. The germline CDR1 and CDR2 sequences are SGHRS and YFSETQ. The junction had 7 bases not matched to a gene; V was cut back by 3 bases and J by 5 bases. The CDR3 contains 15 residues. CDR3 sequence (DNA): TGCGCCAGCAGCTCAACAGGGGGCCGAGGAGATACGCAGTATTTT. Amino acid sequence: CASSSTGGRGDTQYF.

The chain carries TRBV7-2 and TRBJ2-5, with 11 bases fitting TRBD2. This CDR3 comprises 17 residues. Germline CDR1 SGHTA, CDR2 FQGNSA. The trim removed 6 bases at V and 5 bases at J, leaving 14 bases unmatched. The CDR3 sequence is CASRASSGGLKTETQYF. DNA for the CDR3: TGTGCCAGCAGAGCCTCTAGCGGGGGGCTGAAAACGGAGACCCAGTACTTC. Full variable domain (outside the CDR3, taken from reference TRBV7-2 and TRBJ2-5): GAGVSQSPSNKVTEKGKDVELRCDPISGHTALYWYRQSLGQGLEFLIYFQGNSAPDKSGLPSDRFSAERTGGSVSTLTIQRTQQEDSAVYLCASRASSGGLKTETQYFGPGTRLLVL.

The rearrangement links TRBV5-1 to TRBJ1-4; 8 positions match TRBD1. Germline CDR1 is SGHRS and CDR2 is YFSETQ. The junction had 9 bases not matched to a gene; V was cut back by 4 bases and J by 4 bases. This CDR3 spans 16 amino acids. The CDR3 is CASSPQPTGDNEKLFF. The CDR3 coding sequence is TGCGCCAGCAGCCCGCAACCGACAGGGGATAATGAAAAACTGTTTTTT. The whole variable domain, filled in from reference TRBV5-1 and TRBJ1-4, reads KAGVTQTPRYLIKTRGQQVTLSCSPISGHRSVSWYQQTPGQGLQFLFEYFSETQRNKGNFPGRFSGRQFSNSRSEMNVSTLELGDSALYLCASSPQPTGDNEKLFFGSGTQLSVL.

This chain connects TRBV28 to TRBJ1-2; no clear D gene. Trimming cost V 3 bases and J 4 bases, with 6 bases left between them. This CDR3 spans 12 amino acids. Germline V gives CDR1 MDHEN, CDR2 SYDVKM. This CDR3 is CASSFQVYGYTF. CDR3 coding DNA: TGTGCCAGCAGTTTCCAGGTCTATGGCTACACCTTC.